A single sample gave rise to the 14 T cell receptor beta chains below, sequenced in a study of CD8 T cells in ankylosing spondylitis. TCRdb re-analysed the 5' RACE reads in MiXCR, keeping a single row per CDR3 protein. The sample lists roughly 200,000 distinct CDR3 sequences; roughly 24% were seen once. The sequencing sample was made of blood, either unsorted or a sorted T cell fraction (not recorded which). The source of these receptors is a male donor with ankylosing spondylitis or in good health (not recorded which).

Many counts were recorded for this clonotype. The chain links TRBV5-1 to TRBJ1-1; D call uncertain. V was cut by 5 bases and J by 7 bases, with 9 bases left in between. CDR3 length equals 11 residues. Germline assignment: CDR1 SGHRS and CDR2 YFSETQ. CDR3 loop: CASRLNSEAFF. The CDR3 DNA follows: TGCGCCAGCAGGCTAAATAGTGAAGCTTTCTTT.

This clonotype has at least ten counts. The chain employs TRBV4-1 and TRBJ1-4; TRBD1 might be the D (5 bases). Germline V lookup: CDR1 MGHRA, CDR2 YSYEKL. With 5 bases removed from V and 8 bases from J, the gap between germline ends came to 21 bases. This CDR3 is built from 16 residues. CDR3 region: CASSVPPGTPGEKLFF. DNA for the CDR3: TGCGCCAGCAGCGTGCCCCCGGGGACGCCCGGCGAAAAACTGTTTTTT.

V gene TRBV7-2 combines with J gene TRBJ2-5, with D possibly TRBD2 on 7 matching bases. Between the trimmed V and J ends, which lost 2 bases and 4 bases, there was a span of 11 bases. The germline CDR1 and CDR2 sequences are SGHTA and FQGNSA. The CDR3 extends over 14 amino acids. In nucleotides, the CDR3 is TGTGCCAGCAGCTTAAGAAGGGGGGGAGAGACCCAGTACTTC. Its protein is CASSLRRGGETQYF.

This clonotype was seen a few times. V is TRBV20-1 and J is TRBJ2-7; D gene unclear. Trimming stripped 0 bases from V and 3 bases from J, with 18 bases between. The germline gives CDR1 DFQATT, CDR2 SNEGSKA (reference sequence). The CDR3 spans 16 residues. The DNA of the CDR3 is TGCAGTGCTAGAGATGCCGCACGCTTCCTTCGCTACGAGCAGTACTTC. This sequence encodes CSARDAARFLRYEQYF.

In its sample, this clonotype was seen many times. V and J are TRBV28 and TRBJ1-2; D uncertain. Germline CDR1 MDHEN, CDR2 SYDVKM. Trimming left V 5 bases short and J 8 bases short, with 24 bases between. CDR3 length: 16 residues. CDR3 sequence reads: CASSPALGGQIRGYTF. CDR3 DNA: TGTGCCAGCAGTCCCGCCTTGGGAGGGCAAATAAGGGGCTACACCTTC.

The chain couples TRBV29-1 to TRBJ2-3; D uncertain. The ends were cut back, 6 bases at V and 1 base at J, with 8 bases in the middle. This CDR3 comprises 12 residues. Germline assignment: CDR1 SQVTM and CDR2 ANQGSEA. DNA for the CDR3: TGCAGCGTGGCCGATGGCACAGATACGCAGTATTTT. It is translated as CSVADGTDTQYF.

This clonotype was seen many times. The rearrangement uses TRBV20-1 and TRBJ2-7; 10 bases map to TRBD2. The CDR3 consists of 15 residues. Germline CDR1 is DFQATT and CDR2 is SNEGSKA (reference sequence). Trimming cost V 0 bases and J 4 bases; bases outside gene matches: 6. The CDR3 is CSARDPKREGYEQYF. The CDR3 nucleotides read TGCAGTGCTAGAGATCCTAAGCGGGAGGGTTACGAGCAGTACTTC.

The rearrangement joins TRBV20-1 to TRBJ2-7, with D maybe TRBD1 (6 bases). Trimming cost V 3 bases and J 2 bases, with 8 bases left between them. This CDR3 spans 12 amino acids. Germline values: CDR1 DFQATT, CDR2 SNEGSKA (reference sequence). CDR3 coding DNA: TGCAGTGCTAGGTACAGGGCCTACGAGCAGTACTTC. Its protein product is CSARYRAYEQYF.

This clonotype came up many times. This sequence joins TRBV9 and TRBJ1-2, with TRBD1 matching 8 bases. The CDR3 has 16 amino acids. Germline CDR1 SGDLS, CDR2 YYNGEE. With 0 bases clipped from V and 0 bases from J, the junction kept 4 bases outside the gene matches. The DNA of the CDR3 is TGTGCCAGCAGCGTAGAAAGGACAGGGACTAACTATGGCTACACCTTC. Translated, it gives CASSVERTGTNYGYTF.

In its sample, this clonotype was seen many times. V and J are TRBV21-1 and TRBJ2-1; the table's D call, TRBD1, has no DNA check behind it. TRBV21-1 constitutes a pseudogene. The CDR3 spans 16 residues. CDR3 residues: CASSNCGTEAYNEQFF. In DNA form, the CDR3 reads TGTGCCAGCAGCAATTGCGGGACAGAGGCCTACAATGAGCAGTTCTTC.

This clonotype showed up just a few times. This chain connects TRBV29-1 to TRBJ2-7, with D perhaps TRBD2 (6 bases). The CDR3 sequence is 10 residues long. Trimming stripped 6 bases from V and 7 bases from J, with 10 bases between. The V gene's germline CDR1 is SQVTM and CDR2 ANQGSEA. This CDR3 is CSVREAEQYF. The CDR3 bases are TGCAGCGTGCGGGAAGCGGAGCAGTACTTC.

The chain employs TRBV3-1 and TRBJ2-1; 9 bases line up with TRBD2. Germline assignment: CDR1 LGHDT and CDR2 YNNKEL (reference sequence). The CDR3 runs 17 residues. The V segment lost 5 bases and the J segment 4 bases; nucleotides outside the gene matches: 12. This chain's CDR3 is CASSAASISGGYNEQFF. The DNA of the CDR3 is TGTGCCAGCAGCGCTGCCTCTATAAGCGGGGGGTACAATGAGCAGTTCTTC.

This clonotype was counted a few times. The rearrangement links TRBV29-1 to TRBJ2-5; TRBD2 matches at 11 bases. Germline-derived CDR1 and CDR2 are SQVTM and ANQGSEA. The CDR3 has 14 residues. V lost 4 bases to trimming and J lost 7 bases; unmatched junction nucleotides: 8. The chain's CDR3 is CSVVGTSGDWTQYF. CDR3 DNA sequence: TGCAGCGTTGTAGGGACTAGCGGAGATTGGACCCAGTACTTC.

This clonotype has more than one count but fewer than ten. The V call is TRBV7-2, the J call TRBJ2-3; D ambiguous. Germline V gene data show CDR1 as SGHTA and CDR2 as FQGNSA. This CDR3 comprises 13 residues. With 5 bases removed from V and 10 bases from J, the gap between germline ends came to 16 bases. Here the CDR3 reads CASSPPVERAQYF. The CDR3 nucleotides are TGTGCCAGCAGCCCCCCGGTCGAGCGCGCGCAGTATTTT.